Shown below are 6 T cell receptor beta chains from a single sample sequenced in a study of T cell clusters in autoimmune cytopenias. Tens of thousands of genome equivalents of blood DNA were amplified for TRB. TRB was amplified by touch-down multiplex PCR, primer pools A and B combined. With the multiplex PCR reads reprocessed, TCRdb shows one record per CDR3 protein and no DNA. This repertoire includes several thousand distinct CDR3 sequences. The sequenced sample was peripheral blood. The receptor set was obtained from a human donor with an autoimmune cytopenia or autoimmune hepatitis (not recorded which).

The V and J genes are TRBV6-1 and TRBJ2-7; the TRBD2 assignment by TCRdb is unverifiable without DNA. This CDR3 is built from 13 residues. CDR1 MNHNS and CDR2 SASEGT come from the germline V gene. The CDR3 here is CASSGGLAYEQYF.

The CDR3 is CASSQDTGASRGAQYF. The J gene is TRBJ2-5, the V gene TRBV4-3; TCRdb designates TRBD2, a call that cannot be tested without DNA. This CDR3 contains 16 residues. Germline V gene sequence: CDR1 LGHNA, CDR2 YSLEER.

Considering frequency, this clonotype is medium-sized. This sequence joins TRBV30 and TRBJ2-3; TCRdb calls TRBD2, which cannot be checked without DNA. CDR3 length: 16 residues. Germline-derived CDR1 and CDR2 are GTSNPN and SVGIG (reference sequence). Here the CDR3 reads CAWTGTSGRRTDTQYF.

This chain connects TRBV12-3 or TRBV12-4 to TRBJ2-1. The CDR3 is 14 residues long. The CDR3 loop reads CASRRLSSYNEQFF.

The chain recombines TRBV19 with TRBJ1-2; TCRdb returns TRBD1, unconfirmable since there is no DNA. Germline V gives CDR1 LNHDA, CDR2 SQIVND (reference sequence). The CDR3 has 13 residues. This CDR3 reads CATSRTVRNGYTF.

The J gene is TRBJ2-7, the V gene TRBV19; without DNA, the TCRdb call of TRBD1 cannot be checked. The CDR3 has 13 residues. Per the germline V gene, CDR1 is LNHDA and CDR2 is SQIVND (reference sequence). The CDR3 sequence is CASGTGGYYEQYF.